Listed below are T cell receptor beta chains from one sample, sequenced in a study of response to subunit inactivated influenza vaccine. TCRdb independently ran MiXCR on the RT-PCR reads; one entry per CDR3 protein. The sample records some 500,000 distinct CDR3 sequences, 16% being singletons. The sequencing used CD4+ T cells sorted from PBMCs, collected around 25 months after vaccination. These receptors came from a man between 50 and 69 years old who received an inactivated influenza vaccine. CDR3s include the opening cysteine and the closing phenylalanine or tryptophan. D genes are given only for firm matches. The size of a clone is reported for some rows only, either as once, few or many, or as a class for expanded clones.

clone size: few
V gene: TRBV6-4
D gene: TRBD2
J gene: TRBJ2-3
CDR3 DNA: TGTGCCAGCAGCCAGGGACTAGCGGGCCCCACAGATACGCAGTATTTT
CDR3 protein: CASSQGLAGPTDTQYF

clone size: few
V gene: TRBV12-3/TRBV12-4
D gene: TRBD2
J gene: TRBJ2-1
CDR3 DNA: TGTGCCAGCAGGGGGACTAACTCCTACAATGAGCAGTTCTTC
CDR3 protein: CASRGTNSYNEQFF

clone size: many
V gene: TRBV5-1
D gene: .
J gene: TRBJ1-1
CDR3 DNA: TGCGCCAGCAGCCCGACGGCAGGGAACACTGAAGCTTTCTTT
CDR3 protein: CASSPTAGNTEAFF

clone size: .
V gene: TRBV10-3
D gene: .
J gene: TRBJ2-5
CDR3 DNA: TGTGCCATCAGTGAAGGTGGGAGGTCGCAAGAGACCCAGTACTTC
CDR3 protein: CAISEGGRSQETQYF

clone size: few
V gene: TRBV20-1
D gene: TRBD2
J gene: TRBJ2-3
CDR3 DNA: TGCAGTGCAAGCGGGACTGAGGGTAGAGTAGATACGCAGTATTTT
CDR3 protein: CSASGTEGRVDTQYF

clone size: .
V gene: TRBV5-1
D gene: .
J gene: TRBJ2-1
CDR3 DNA: TGCGCCAGCAGCCCCACGACTCCCTCCTACAATGAGCAGTTCTTC
CDR3 protein: CASSPTTPSYNEQFF

clone size: many
V gene: TRBV5-1
D gene: TRBD1
J gene: TRBJ2-2
CDR3 DNA: TGCGCCAGCAGCCCCGGGACAGGGTTCACCGGGGAGCTGTTTTTT
CDR3 protein: CASSPGTGFTGELFF

clone size: few
V gene: TRBV24-1
D gene: TRBD2
J gene: TRBJ2-3
CDR3 DNA: TGTGCCACCAGTCGTATGAGCGGGGGGGTGGACTTGGCAGATACGCAGTATTTT
CDR3 protein: CATSRMSGGVDLADTQYF

clone size: many
V gene: TRBV7-2
D gene: .
J gene: TRBJ2-1
CDR3 DNA: TGTGCCAGCAGCTCTACTAGGGAACGGGGGCAGTTCTTC
CDR3 protein: CASSSTRERGQFF

clone size: .
V gene: TRBV6-2/TRBV6-3
D gene: TRBD2
J gene: TRBJ2-1
CDR3 DNA: TGTGCCAGCAGCCGAGGGACTAGTAGTGAGCAGTTCTTC
CDR3 protein: CASSRGTSSEQFF

clone size: .
V gene: TRBV5-1
D gene: TRBD2
J gene: TRBJ2-7
CDR3 DNA: TGCGCCAGCAGCTTGACCGTTAGCGGGGGACACTCCTACGAGCAGTACTTC
CDR3 protein: CASSLTVSGGHSYEQYF

clone size: .
V gene: TRBV29-1
D gene: TRBD1
J gene: TRBJ1-1
CDR3 DNA: TGCAGCGTTCTCCAACCTGGGACAGGGGGTAACACTGAAGCTTTCTTT
CDR3 protein: CSVLQPGTGGNTEAFF

clone size: few
V gene: TRBV27
D gene: .
J gene: TRBJ2-1
CDR3 DNA: TGTGCCAGCAGTTTCGCACTAAACAATGAGCAGTTCTTC
CDR3 protein: CASSFALNNEQFF

clone size: .
V gene: TRBV5-5
D gene: TRBD1
J gene: TRBJ1-5
CDR3 DNA: TGTGCCAGCAGCTGGGACAGGAACAATCAGCCCCAGCATTTT
CDR3 protein: CASSWDRNNQPQHF

clone size: few
V gene: TRBV10-3
D gene: .
J gene: TRBJ1-1
CDR3 DNA: TGTGCCATCAGGGACCGGACAGAGGAAGCTTTCTTT
CDR3 protein: CAIRDRTEEAFF

clone size: many
V gene: TRBV20-1
D gene: .
J gene: TRBJ2-3
CDR3 DNA: TGCAGTGGCGTCCTCACGGTCGATACGCAGTATTTT
CDR3 protein: CSGVLTVDTQYF

clone size: .
V gene: TRBV4-3
D gene: .
J gene: TRBJ1-6
CDR3 DNA: TGCGCCAGCAGCCAAGATATGGGGGTTTCACCCCTCCACTTT
CDR3 protein: CASSQDMGVSPLHF

clone size: few
V gene: TRBV4-2
D gene: TRBD2
J gene: TRBJ2-3
CDR3 DNA: TGTGCCAGCAGCCAAGATTGGCTAGCGGGAGCAGATACGCAGTATTTT
CDR3 protein: CASSQDWLAGADTQYF

clone size: .
V gene: TRBV7-9
D gene: TRBD1
J gene: TRBJ2-5
CDR3 DNA: TGTGCCAGCAGCGAAGGGACAGGACCAGAGACCCAGTACTTC
CDR3 protein: CASSEGTGPETQYF

clone size: .
V gene: TRBV4-1
D gene: .
J gene: TRBJ2-7
CDR3 DNA: TGCGCCAGCAGCCAAGAGGGGACCCCTGGCTACGAGCAGTACTTC
CDR3 protein: CASSQEGTPGYEQYF

clone size: .
V gene: TRBV20-1
D gene: .
J gene: TRBJ2-7
CDR3 DNA: TGCAGTGCCAGAAGGCAGGGATTCGACGAGCAGTACTTC
CDR3 protein: CSARRQGFDEQYF

clone size: .
V gene: TRBV27
D gene: .
J gene: TRBJ2-7
CDR3 DNA: TGTGCCAGCAGGGACGCCTCCTACGAGCAGTACTTC
CDR3 protein: CASRDASYEQYF

clone size: few
V gene: TRBV5-5
D gene: .
J gene: TRBJ1-2
CDR3 DNA: TGTGCCAGCAGCCCAGATAGCCTTCTGGGTGGCTACACCTTC
CDR3 protein: CASSPDSLLGGYTF

clone size: few
V gene: TRBV2
D gene: .
J gene: TRBJ2-6
CDR3 DNA: TGTGCCAGCAGTGTGGCGCGCATCTCTGGGGCCAACGTCCTGACTTTC
CDR3 protein: CASSVARISGANVLTF

clone size: .
V gene: TRBV27
D gene: .
J gene: TRBJ2-2
CDR3 DNA: TGTGCCAGCCGATTCGTAGGGATTGGGGAGCTGTTTTTT
CDR3 protein: CASRFVGIGELFF

clone size: few
V gene: TRBV28
D gene: .
J gene: TRBJ2-7
CDR3 DNA: TGTGCCAGCAGCGCTCCCCGGGTATCCTACGAGCAGTACTTC
CDR3 protein: CASSAPRVSYEQYF

clone size: .
V gene: TRBV6-1
D gene: TRBD1
J gene: TRBJ1-2
CDR3 DNA: TGTGCCAGCAGCGGACAGGGAGGTGTTTGGGGCTACACCTTC
CDR3 protein: CASSGQGGVWGYTF

clone size: .
V gene: TRBV23-1
D gene: .
J gene: TRBJ1-3
CDR3 DNA: TGCGCCAGCAGTCAATTCTGGACGGCCCCCTCTGGAAACACCATATATTTT
CDR3 protein: CASSQFWTAPSGNTIYF

clone size: .
V gene: TRBV10-3
D gene: TRBD1
J gene: TRBJ2-7
CDR3 DNA: TGTGCCATCAGGGGAGCCGGGACAGGGGGCGGAGAGCAGTACTTC
CDR3 protein: CAIRGAGTGGGEQYF

clone size: few
V gene: TRBV29-1
D gene: TRBD1
J gene: TRBJ1-4
CDR3 DNA: TGCAGCGGCGGACAGGGTGGGGATGAAAAACTGTTTTTT
CDR3 protein: CSGGQGGDEKLFF

clone size: .
V gene: TRBV15
D gene: .
J gene: TRBJ2-5
CDR3 DNA: TGTGCCACCAGCAGAGATCATTTCTTAAAAGAGACCCAGTACTTC
CDR3 protein: CATSRDHFLKETQYF

clone size: .
V gene: TRBV15
D gene: .
J gene: TRBJ2-1
CDR3 DNA: TGTGCCACCAGCAGAGATGAGAACCCGCTAGGCAATGAGCAGTTCTTC
CDR3 protein: CATSRDENPLGNEQFF

clone size: .
V gene: TRBV5-6
D gene: .
J gene: TRBJ1-2
CDR3 DNA: TGTGCCAGCAACCCGAGGGGGAGTGGCTACACCTTC
CDR3 protein: CASNPRGSGYTF

clone size: few
V gene: TRBV5-4
D gene: .
J gene: TRBJ2-2
CDR3 DNA: TGTGCCAGCAGCCATGGGACGGTCCGTTACTCCGGGGAGCTGTTTTTT
CDR3 protein: CASSHGTVRYSGELFF

clone size: .
V gene: TRBV11-2
D gene: TRBD1
J gene: TRBJ2-7
CDR3 DNA: TGTGCCAGCAGCCCGCAGACAGGGGCGTCCTCCTACGAGCAGTACTTC
CDR3 protein: CASSPQTGASSYEQYF

clone size: many
V gene: TRBV13
D gene: TRBD1
J gene: TRBJ1-2
CDR3 DNA: TGTGCCAGCAGCATCGAGGAGGGGGCGCGAGGCTATGGCTACACCTTC
CDR3 protein: CASSIEEGARGYGYTF

clone size: few
V gene: TRBV2
D gene: TRBD1
J gene: TRBJ2-7
CDR3 DNA: TGTGCCAGCAGTGATGGGACAGGGGGCGAGCAGTACTTC
CDR3 protein: CASSDGTGGEQYF

clone size: .
V gene: TRBV6-6
D gene: .
J gene: TRBJ1-4
CDR3 DNA: TGTGCCAGCAGGACCGGGGCTCTGGAAAAACTGTTTTTT
CDR3 protein: CASRTGALEKLFF

clone size: .
V gene: TRBV5-6
D gene: .
J gene: TRBJ1-5
CDR3 DNA: TGTGCCAGCAGCATAGGTGGAAATCAGCCCCAGCATTTT
CDR3 protein: CASSIGGNQPQHF

clone size: .
V gene: TRBV18
D gene: .
J gene: TRBJ2-2
CDR3 DNA: TGTGCCAGCTCACCACGATCAGGGAACACCGGGGAGCTGTTTTTT
CDR3 protein: CASSPRSGNTGELFF